The 10 T cell receptor beta chains presented below share a single source sample, sequenced in a study of control samples from healthy donors and cancer patients. Repertoires were generated with immunoSEQ multiplex PCR, while TCRdb's copy carries only in-frame clones and drops some. The table has 30,000 to 35,000 clones, about 85% seen once; the top ten hold about 1.6%. Sequencing input: PBMCs. All receptors come from a woman in her thirties or forties with lung cancer.

This chain joins TRBV5-5 and TRBJ2-3; tentatively, D is TRBD2 (6 bases). Trimming removed 1 base at V and 1 base at J, with 10 bases between. The CDR3 extends over 15 amino acids. Looked up from germline, CDR1 is SGHKS and CDR2 is YYEKEE (reference sequence). The CDR3 spells CASSLSQRGTDTQYF. DNA of the CDR3: TGTGCCAGCAGCTTGAGCCAGCGGGGCACAGATACGCAGTATTTT.

The rearrangement joins TRBV2 to TRBJ2-7; TRBD1 matches at 7 bases. The germline V gene has CDR1 SNHLY and CDR2 FYNNEI. The CDR3 covers 13 residues. The junction had 6 bases not matched to a gene; V was cut back by 4 bases and J by 6 bases. CDR3 in amino acids: CASSVNRGSEQYF. The DNA of the CDR3 is TGTGCCAGCAGTGTGAACAGGGGTAGCGAGCAGTACTTC.

The CDR3: CASSKSGGTNEKLFF. The DNA for the CDR3 is TGTGCCAGCAGCAAATCAGGGGGAACTAATGAAAAACTGTTTTTT. The chain recombines TRBV11-2 with TRBJ1-4, with 7 bases that match TRBD1. V lost 5 bases to trimming and J lost 1 base; unmatched junction nucleotides: 4. Looked up from germline, CDR1 is SGHAT and CDR2 is FQNNGV. The CDR3 loop spans 15 amino acids.

V gene TRBV10-3 combines with J gene TRBJ1-3; no definite D call. The CDR3 covers 15 residues. Trimming left V 1 base short and J 0 bases short, with 7 bases between. The germline V gene has CDR1 ENHRY and CDR2 SYGVKD. This CDR3 is CAISEYGSSGNTIYF. The DNA of the CDR3 is TGTGCCATCAGTGAGTACGGGAGCTCTGGAAACACCATATATTTT.

The chain couples TRBV4-2 to TRBJ1-2; D is unclear. This CDR3 is 14 amino acids long. V lost 0 bases and J lost 7, with 12 bases in between. The germline gives CDR1 LGHNA, CDR2 YNFKEQ. For the CDR3, the DNA is TGTGCCAGCAGCCAAGATGTACAGTTAGCTGGCTACACCTTC. Its protein is CASSQDVQLAGYTF.

The genes are TRBV4-3 and TRBJ2-3, with D perhaps matching TRBD2 (7 bases). The CDR3 is 16 amino acids. V dropped 3 bases and J dropped 9 bases, with 22 bases sitting between them. Germline CDR1 and CDR2: LGHNA and YSLEER. In DNA, the CDR3 is TGCGCCAGCAGCCACGTTACGGAGAGGGGGGGGCTCACGCAGTATTTT. Translation: CASSHVTERGGLTQYF.

The V call is TRBV18, the J call TRBJ2-6; a weak D match, TRBD1 (5 bases). Germline CDR1 is KGHSH and CDR2 is LQKENI. This CDR3 contains 18 residues. Trimming took 2 bases from V and 0 from J, leaving 14 bases between them. CDR3 nucleotide sequence: TGTGCCAGCTCACCAGGGTTAACAGGCTACTCTGGGGCCAACGTCCTGACTTTC. Translation: CASSPGLTGYSGANVLTF.

This clone turned up a few times. The gene calls are TRBV29-1 and TRBJ1-2; D unclear. This CDR3 spans 13 amino acids. V lost 3 bases to trimming and J lost 2 bases, with 10 bases between them. Germline V gene lookup returns CDR1 SQVTM and CDR2 ANQGSEA. The CDR3 region has the DNA TGCAGCGTTGAGGCAGTTCTCAACTATGGCTACACCTTC. Amino acid sequence: CSVEAVLNYGYTF.

The rearrangement joins TRBV27 to TRBJ1-5; D call uncertain. Per germline, CDR1 MNHEY and CDR2 SMNVEV (reference sequence). This CDR3 has 13 amino acids. Deletions cut 6 bases from V and 5 bases from J, with 11 bases between. CDR3 DNA: TGTGCCAGCAGCCAAGGACGGGATCAGCCCCAGCATTTT. This gives the protein CASSQGRDQPQHF.

The rearrangement uses TRBV15 and TRBJ1-4, with D hard to call. Germline lookup yields CDR1 LNHNV and CDR2 YYDKDF (reference sequence). Trimming left V 8 bases short and J 5 bases short, with 18 bases between. The CDR3 has 15 residues. CDR3: CATSQYTSQNEKLFF. The CDR3 region has the DNA TGTGCCACCTCGCAATATACCTCTCAAAATGAAAAACTGTTTTTT.